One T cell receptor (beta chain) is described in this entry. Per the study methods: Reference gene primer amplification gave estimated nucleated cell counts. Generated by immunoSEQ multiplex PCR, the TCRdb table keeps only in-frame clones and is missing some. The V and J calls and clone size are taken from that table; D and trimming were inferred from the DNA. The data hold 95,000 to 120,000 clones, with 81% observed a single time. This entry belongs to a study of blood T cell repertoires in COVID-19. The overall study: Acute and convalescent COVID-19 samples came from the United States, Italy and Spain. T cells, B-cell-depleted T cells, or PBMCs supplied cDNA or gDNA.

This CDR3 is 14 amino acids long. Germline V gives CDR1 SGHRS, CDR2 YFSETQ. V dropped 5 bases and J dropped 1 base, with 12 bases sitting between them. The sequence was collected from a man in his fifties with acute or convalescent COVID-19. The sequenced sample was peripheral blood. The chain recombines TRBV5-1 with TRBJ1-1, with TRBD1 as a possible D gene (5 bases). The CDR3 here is CASRRSQGNTEAFF. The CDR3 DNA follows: TGCGCCAGCAGACGGTCCCAGGGGAACACTGAAGCTTTCTTT. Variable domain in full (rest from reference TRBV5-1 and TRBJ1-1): KAGVTQTPRYLIKTRGQQVTLSCSPISGHRSVSWYQQTPGQGLQFLFEYFSETQRNKGNFPGRFSGRQFSNSRSEMNVSTLELGDSALYLCASRRSQGNTEAFFGQGTRLTVV.